These 13 T cell receptor beta chains were all obtained from the same sample, sequenced in a study of B cell selection in AIRE deficiency. Regulatory T cells were sorted as CD4+CD25hiCD127low/negative. Only in-frame clones appear in the TCRdb table, and some are missing; sequencing was by immunoSEQ multiplex PCR. The table lists 20,000 or so clones, around nine tenths of them singletons. Sequencing was done on a sample of CD4+CD25+ Tregs sorted from PBMCs. The receptors derive from a human donor in good health.

CDR3 in DNA: TGTGCCAGCAGACCACTGACTAGTTGGGAGACCCAGTACTTC. This sequence encodes CASRPLTSWETQYF. The chain combines TRBV2 with TRBJ2-5, with TRBD2 as a possible D gene (6 bases). V was clipped by 6 bases and J by 5 bases, with 16 bases between them. CDR3 length: 14 residues. Germline V CDR1 and CDR2: SNHLY, FYNNEI.

The chain combines TRBV29-1 with TRBJ2-7, with 10 positions matching TRBD1. This CDR3 is 14 amino acids long. The germline V gene has CDR1 SQVTM and CDR2 ANQGSEA. J gave up 3 bases and V 2 bases, and 4 bases lay outside the gene matches. Here the CDR3 DNA reads TGCAGCGTTGAAACCGGGACAGGGGTCTACGAGCAGTACTTC. Protein product: CSVETGTGVYEQYF.

The rearrangement links TRBV9 to TRBJ1-3; no firm D call. The CDR3 length is 13 residues. Per germline, CDR1 SGDLS and CDR2 YYNGEE. Trimming removed 3 bases from V and 2 bases from J, with 6 bases in between. CDR3 residues: CASSENPGNTIYF. The CDR3 DNA follows: TGTGCCAGCAGCGAGAATCCTGGAAACACCATATATTTT.

The chain has TRBV19 and TRBJ2-1; 14 bases are a match to TRBD2. Germline V lookup: CDR1 LNHDA, CDR2 SQIVND (reference sequence). J gave up 3 bases and V 0 bases, and 4 bases lay outside the gene matches. CDR3 length: 18 amino acids. This chain's CDR3 is CASSIDRTSGRYYNEQFF. As DNA, the CDR3 is TGTGCCAGTAGTATAGACCGGACTAGCGGGAGGTACTACAATGAGCAGTTCTTC.

The genes are TRBV9 and TRBJ1-2; D possibly corresponds to TRBD1 (6 bases). CDR1 and CDR2 from the germline V gene are SGDLS and YYNGEE. The CDR3 totals 16 residues. Trimming pared 1 base from V and 5 bases from J, leaving 18 bases between. DNA for the CDR3: TGTGCCAGCAGCGTAAACTCACAGGGACGGGGGTATGGCTACACCTTC. It is translated as CASSVNSQGRGYGYTF.

This rearrangement joins TRBV7-9 to TRBJ1-2; D is perhaps TRBD1 (6 bases). With 0 bases removed from V and 8 bases from J, the gap between germline ends came to 10 bases. The germline V gene has CDR1 SEHNR and CDR2 FQNEAQ (reference sequence). The CDR3 is 13 residues long. The CDR3 loop reads CASSLASGVGYTF. The CDR3 DNA is TGTGCCAGCAGCTTAGCCTCAGGGGTCGGCTACACCTTC.

This chain joins TRBV4-1 and TRBJ2-5; 15 bases align to TRBD2. Trimming took 4 bases from V and 4 from J; bases not matched to a gene: 1. CDR3 length: 15 residues. Germline V gene data show CDR1 as MGHRA and CDR2 as YSYEKL. CDR3 sequence: CASSLGLAGGETQYF. In DNA, the CDR3 is TGCGCCAGCAGCCTGGGACTAGCGGGAGGAGAGACCCAGTACTTC.

The chain couples TRBV6-8 to TRBJ1-2; a possible D gene is TRBD1 (5 bases). V shed 2 bases and J shed 3 bases, with 7 bases lying between them. Germline loops: CDR1 MNHGY, CDR2 SAAAGT. This CDR3 is 13 amino acids long. CDR3 bases: TGTGCCAGCAGTTACGGCAGGGACTATGGCTACACCTTC. Its protein is CASSYGRDYGYTF.

The CDR3 spells CASSLRGSTDTQYF. The DNA for the CDR3 is TGTGCCAGCAGCCTCCGGGGGAGCACAGATACGCAGTATTTT. The J gene is TRBJ2-3, the V gene TRBV6-5; possibly TRBD2 for D (6 bases). CDR1 and CDR2 (germline): MNHEY, SVGAGI. This CDR3 region has 14 residues. V lost 6 bases to trimming and J lost 0 bases, with 10 bases between them.

The chain couples TRBV27 to TRBJ1-1; 9 nucleotides agree with TRBD1. V trimming: 5 bases; J trimming: 5 bases; junction bases outside the gene matches: 6. This CDR3 contains 14 residues. Germline V gene data show CDR1 as MNHEY and CDR2 as SMNVEV (reference sequence). The CDR3 DNA is TGTGCCAGCAGTACACAGGGGGCGTTTACTGAAGCTTTCTTT. It yields the protein CASSTQGAFTEAFF.

The chain uses TRBV18 and TRBJ1-1; D is ambiguous. The V and J ends lost 6 bases and 0 bases respectively, with 17 bases between them. Germline loops: CDR1 KGHSH, CDR2 LQKENI. CDR3 length equals 16 residues. CDR3 in amino acids: CASSPILTRMNTEAFF. Written as DNA, the CDR3 is TGTGCCAGCTCCCCCATCTTGACCCGGATGAACACTGAAGCTTTCTTT.

The chain carries TRBV4-2 and TRBJ2-4, with 8 bases lining up with TRBD2. CDR3 length: 14 residues. Germline values: CDR1 LGHNA, CDR2 YNFKEQ. The V gene end was trimmed by 5 bases and the J gene end by 5 bases; junction bases not matched to a gene: 5. The CDR3 spells CASSNGGAENIQYF. The CDR3 nucleotides are TGTGCCAGCAGCAACGGGGGGGCGGAAAACATTCAGTACTTC.

The V gene is TRBV6-5, the J gene TRBJ1-4; D not certain. The CDR3 is made up of 15 amino acids. V lost 2 bases and J lost 0, with 7 bases in between. Germline V gene data show CDR1 as MNHEY and CDR2 as SVGAGI. CDR3 coding DNA: TGTGCCAGCAGTTACGGAGATGCAACTAATGAAAAACTGTTTTTT. Its protein is CASSYGDATNEKLFF.